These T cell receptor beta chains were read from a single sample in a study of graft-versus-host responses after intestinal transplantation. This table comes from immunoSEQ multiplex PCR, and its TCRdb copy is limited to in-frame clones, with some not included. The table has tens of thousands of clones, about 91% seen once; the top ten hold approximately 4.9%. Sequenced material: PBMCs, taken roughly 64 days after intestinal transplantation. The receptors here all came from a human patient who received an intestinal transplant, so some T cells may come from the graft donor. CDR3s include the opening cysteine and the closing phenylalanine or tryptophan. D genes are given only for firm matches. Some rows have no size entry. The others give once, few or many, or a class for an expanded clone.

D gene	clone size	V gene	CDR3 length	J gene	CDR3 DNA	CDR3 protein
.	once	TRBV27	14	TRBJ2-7	TGTGCCAGCAGTTTAAGCCCAACGGTGGGCGAGCAGTACTTC	CASSLSPTVGEQYF
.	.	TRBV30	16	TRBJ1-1	TGTGCCTGGAGAAGTGCGGCAGAGCACCGGAGTACTGAAGCTTTCTTT	CAWRSAAEHRSTEAFF
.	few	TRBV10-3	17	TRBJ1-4	TGTGCCATCAGTGCGAACGACGAGGCGTTGCTGGATGAAAAACTGTTTTTT	CAISANDEALLDEKLFF
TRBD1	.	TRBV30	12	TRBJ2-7	TGTGCCTGGGGGACAGGTTGGCACGAGCAGTACTTC	CAWGTGWHEQYF
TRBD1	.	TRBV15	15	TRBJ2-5	TGTGCCACCAGCAGATATTACAGGGGTCAAGAGACCCAGTACTTC	CATSRYYRGQETQYF
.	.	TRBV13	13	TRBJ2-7	TGTGCCAGCAGCTTATCGACGAGCTACGAGCAGTACTTC	CASSLSTSYEQYF
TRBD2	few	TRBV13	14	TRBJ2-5	TGTGCCAGCAGGTCAGGTCTAGCGGGGGAGACCCAGTACTTC	CASRSGLAGETQYF
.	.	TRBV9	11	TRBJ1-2	TGTGCCAGCAGCGGACACTATGGCTACACCTTC	CASSGHYGYTF
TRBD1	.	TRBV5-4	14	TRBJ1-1	TGTGCCAGCAGCAGGGGACAGGGGACCACTGAAGCTTTCTTT	CASSRGQGTTEAFF
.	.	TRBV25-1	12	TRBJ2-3	TGTGCCAGCACCCTAGGGGCAGATACGCAGTATTTT	CASTLGADTQYF
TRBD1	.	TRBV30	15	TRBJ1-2	TGTGCCTGGAGTGAAGACGGGGCAGGGGGCGCTGGCTACACCTTC	CAWSEDGAGGAGYTF
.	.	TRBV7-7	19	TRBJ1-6	TGTGCCAGCAGCTCACTTCCCGGGGATCAGGGGTTGTGTAATTCACCCCTCCACTTT	CASSSLPGDQGLCNSPLHF
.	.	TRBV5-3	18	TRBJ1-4	TGTGCCAGAAGCTCCTTGGAAGGGTTGGTTTTATCGGATGAAAAACTGTTTTTT	CARSSLEGLVLSDEKLFF
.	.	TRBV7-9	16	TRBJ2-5	TGTGCCAGCAGCATTCCCCGAAAGGGGACGGGAGAGACCCAGTACTTC	CASSIPRKGTGETQYF
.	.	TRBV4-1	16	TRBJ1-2	TGCGCCAGCAGCCAAGTATCGGGGGACGCACAGAGTGGCTACACCTTC	CASSQVSGDAQSGYTF
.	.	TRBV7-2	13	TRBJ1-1	TGTGCCAGCAGCCTAGGTGAGAACACTGAAGCTTTCTTT	CASSLGENTEAFF
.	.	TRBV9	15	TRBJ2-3	TGTGCCAGCAGCGTAGGCAGCTATTCCACAGATACGCAGTATTTT	CASSVGSYSTDTQYF
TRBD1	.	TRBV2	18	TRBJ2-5	TGTGCCAGCAGTTGGGACAGGGACCCCGACATGGATCAAGAGACCCAGTACTTC	CASSWDRDPDMDQETQYF
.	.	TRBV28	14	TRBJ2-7	TGTGCCAGCAGGCCTGCTCCCGGATCCTACGAGCAGTACTTC	CASRPAPGSYEQYF
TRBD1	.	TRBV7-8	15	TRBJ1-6	TGTGCCAGCAGCCTTACCGGGACAGGGGGTTCACCCCTCCACTTT	CASSLTGTGGSPLHF
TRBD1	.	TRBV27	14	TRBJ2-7	TGTGCCAGCAGCGGGACAGGGCACTACTACGAGCAGTACTTC	CASSGTGHYYEQYF
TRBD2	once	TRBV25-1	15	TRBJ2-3	TGTGCCAGCAGTGAACTAGCGGGGGGGCGGGATACGCAGTATTTT	CASSELAGGRDTQYF
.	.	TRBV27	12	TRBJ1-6	TGTGCCAGCGGGCAGTTGAATTCACCCCTCCACTTT	CASGQLNSPLHF
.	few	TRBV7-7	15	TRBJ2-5	TGTGCCAGCAGCTCCATCCCTGGGGGGTACGAGACCCAGTACTTC	CASSSIPGGYETQYF
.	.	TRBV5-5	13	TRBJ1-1	TGTGCCAGCAGCTGGGGGTATTCCACTGAAGCTTTCTTT	CASSWGYSTEAFF
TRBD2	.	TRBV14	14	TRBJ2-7	TGTGCCAGCAGCCGACTAGCGGGGGGCTATGAGCAGTACTTC	CASSRLAGGYEQYF
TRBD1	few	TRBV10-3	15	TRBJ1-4	TGTGCCATCAGTGAACCGGGACAGTATAATGAAAAACTGTTTTTT	CAISEPGQYNEKLFF
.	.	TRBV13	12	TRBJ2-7	TGTGCCAGCAGCTTACTTTCCTACGAGCAGTACTTC	CASSLLSYEQYF
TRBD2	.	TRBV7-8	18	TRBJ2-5	TGTGCCAGCAGCCCAAAGGGGGCTAGCGGGGTACGCGGGGAGACCCAGTACTTC	CASSPKGASGVRGETQYF
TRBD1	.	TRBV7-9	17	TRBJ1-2	TGTGCCAGCAGCGCCCGGGACAGGGGGAATTTTAACTATGGCTACACCTTC	CASSARDRGNFNYGYTF
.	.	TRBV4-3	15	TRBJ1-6	TGCGCCAGCAGCCTCCGAGGGGGACGTAATTCACCCCTCCACTTT	CASSLRGGRNSPLHF
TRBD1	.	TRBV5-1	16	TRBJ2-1	TGCGCCAGCAGCTTGGCCGGACAGGGTATGGCCGATGAGCAGTTCTTC	CASSLAGQGMADEQFF
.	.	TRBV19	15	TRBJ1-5	TGTGCCAGTAGTATAGGGGGAGGGAACCATCAGCCCCAGCATTTT	CASSIGGGNHQPQHF
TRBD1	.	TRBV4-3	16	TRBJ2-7	TGCGCCAGCAGCCTAGGCCAAGGACAGGGGGACTACGAGCAGTACTTC	CASSLGQGQGDYEQYF
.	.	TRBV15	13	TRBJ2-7	TGTGCCACCAGCAGAGACCAGGGTTACGAGCAGTACTTC	CATSRDQGYEQYF
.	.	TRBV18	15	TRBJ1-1	TGTGCCAGCTCACCACCGGACAGATTGAACACTGAAGCTTTCTTT	CASSPPDRLNTEAFF
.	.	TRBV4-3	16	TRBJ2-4	TGCGCCAGCAGCCAAGATAGTGGTTTTACCAAAAACATTCAGTACTTC	CASSQDSGFTKNIQYF
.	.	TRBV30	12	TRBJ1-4	TGTGCCTGGAGTGTACTCGGCGAAAAACTGTTTTTT	CAWSVLGEKLFF
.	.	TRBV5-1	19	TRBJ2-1	TGCGCCAGCAGCTTGGTGCCGATTAGCACGCCAAGCTCCTACAATGAGCAGTTCTTC	CASSLVPISTPSSYNEQFF